This TCR beta chain was recovered during a study of control samples from healthy donors and cancer patients. The repertoire was sequenced with immunoSEQ multiplex PCR; TCRdb's copy has only in-frame clones and lacks some. The table records about 70,000 clones, roughly 84% of them present only once. The CDR3 length is 12 residues. Per germline, CDR1 SGHNT and CDR2 YYREEE (reference sequence). Trimming took 7 bases from V and 6 from J, leaving 11 bases between them. The sequence was obtained from a woman in her forties or fifties with lung cancer. This chain uses TRBV5-4 with TRBJ2-1; D possibly corresponds to TRBD1 (6 bases). Sequenced material: PBMCs. DNA for the CDR3: TGTGCCAGCTGGGACACCCCCAATGAGCAGTTCTTC. Protein product: CASWDTPNEQFF.